Sequencing of this T cell receptor (beta chain) was carried out in a study of cytomegalovirus exposure and HLA in healthy donors. Germline V gene data show CDR1 as SGHTA and CDR2 as FQGTGA. Trimming shortened V by 3 bases and J by 0 bases, and 5 bases separated the two germline ends. The CDR3 is 13 residues long. Study observations and caveats: Information on immune exposure was restricted to one variable (CMV serostatus). An Asian-associated ancestry cluster reportedly showed fewer N-insertions than the roughly 600-donor mean in a later analysis.

Use of 60 Vbeta and 13 Jbeta primers characterized the PCR. Method: immunoSEQ multiplex PCR; TCRdb's copy keeps in-frame clones and lacks some. The repertoire holds some 200,000 clones, about 62% seen once, with over 2.5% in the top ten. In the case of this clone: Its antigen is undetermined.

J is TRBJ1-1 and V is TRBV7-3, with TRBD1 as a possible D gene (5 bases). This TCR derives from a man aged 35 to 55 in good health and CMV-seronegative. Sequenced material: PBMCs. The CDR3 protein is CASSLTVNTEAFF. In nucleotides, the CDR3 is TGTGCCAGCAGCTTGACAGTGAACACTGAAGCTTTCTTT.